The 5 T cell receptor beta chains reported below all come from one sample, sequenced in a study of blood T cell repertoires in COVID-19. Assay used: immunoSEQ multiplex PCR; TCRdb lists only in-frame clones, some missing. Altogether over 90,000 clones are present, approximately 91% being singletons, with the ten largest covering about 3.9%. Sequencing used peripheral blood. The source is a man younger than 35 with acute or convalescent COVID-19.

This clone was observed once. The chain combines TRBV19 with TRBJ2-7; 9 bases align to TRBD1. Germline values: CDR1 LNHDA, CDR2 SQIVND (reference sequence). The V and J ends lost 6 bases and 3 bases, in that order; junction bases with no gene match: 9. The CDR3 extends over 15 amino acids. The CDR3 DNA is TGTGCCAGTAGCCTATGGACAGGGGAGATCTACGAGCAGTACTTC. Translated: CASSLWTGEIYEQYF.

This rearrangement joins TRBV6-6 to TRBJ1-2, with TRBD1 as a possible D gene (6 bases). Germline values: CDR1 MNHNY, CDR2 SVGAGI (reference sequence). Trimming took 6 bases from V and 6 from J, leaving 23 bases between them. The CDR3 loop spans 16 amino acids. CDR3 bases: TGTGCCAGCAGCAAAGATAGAGGGACACCGAGGGATGGCTACACCTTC. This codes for CASSKDRGTPRDGYTF.

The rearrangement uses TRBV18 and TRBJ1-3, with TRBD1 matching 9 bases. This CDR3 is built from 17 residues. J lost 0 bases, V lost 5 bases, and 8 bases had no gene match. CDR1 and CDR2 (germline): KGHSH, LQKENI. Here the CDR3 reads CASSMPGQGRSGNTIYF. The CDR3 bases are TGTGCCAGCTCAATGCCGGGACAGGGTCGCTCTGGAAACACCATATATTTT.

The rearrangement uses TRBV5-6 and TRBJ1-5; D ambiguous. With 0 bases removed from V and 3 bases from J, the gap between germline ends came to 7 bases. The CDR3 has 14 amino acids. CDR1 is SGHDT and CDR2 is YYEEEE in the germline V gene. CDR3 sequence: CASSLVQDNQPQHF. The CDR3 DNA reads TGTGCCAGCAGCTTGGTCCAGGACAATCAGCCCCAGCATTTT.

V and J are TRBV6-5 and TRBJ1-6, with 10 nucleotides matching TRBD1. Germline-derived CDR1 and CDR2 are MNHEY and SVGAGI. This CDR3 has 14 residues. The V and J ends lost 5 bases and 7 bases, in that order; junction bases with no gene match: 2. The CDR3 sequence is CASSRQGANSPLHF. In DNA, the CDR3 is TGTGCCAGCAGTCGACAGGGGGCAAATTCACCCCTCCACTTT.